The T cell receptor (beta chain) described here comes from a study of T cells in Graves' hyperthyroidism and ophthalmopathy. Study-wide points: In the blood, most expanded thyroid clonotypes above 0.001 appeared as well.

Amplified TCR beta CDR3 regions derived from RNA transcripts. First-round RT-PCR of the TCR CDR3 relied on the HTBI primer set. TCRdb re-called the multiplex PCR reads through MiXCR, storing one row per CDR3 protein. The sample lists hundreds of thousands of distinct CDR3 sequences, around 15% occurring once. The study defined stable Graves' hyperthyroidism as no ophthalmopathy progression within 18 months. Patients were excluded for uncontrolled infection, other autoimmune disease, pregnancy or lactation. Ten or more counts support this clonotype. The antigen remains unidentified. This clonotype was sampled from a woman between 18 and 30 years old with Graves' hyperthyroidism. The sample consisted of blood.

In DNA, the CDR3 is TGTGCCAGCAGCTTAGGGCGAGGACCCCCCGGTGAGCAGTTCTTC. Residues: CASSLGRGPPGEQFF. This sequence joins TRBV11-2 and TRBJ2-1; D not certain. With 1 base removed from V and 9 bases from J, the gap between germline ends came to 16 bases. The V gene's germline CDR1 is SGHAT and CDR2 FQNNGV. CDR3 length: 15 amino acids.